The 10 T cell receptor beta chains given below trace back to one sample, sequenced in a study of technical replicates of blood from several donors (dated by TCRdb to between 2016 and 2019). Library construction relied on the immunoSEQ multiplex PCR assay. The table comes from immuneACCESS by way of TCRdb, which keeps in-frame sequences with V and J called. Part of the clones is missing from these tables; in studies checked, under half for an unresolved V gene and the rest for unknown reasons. Here the sample has tens of thousands of clones; approximately 95% occur a single time. Together, the top ten hold approximately 0.35% of the sample. The material sequenced was T cells isolated from PBMCs. Every receptor here comes from a human donor in good health.

The chain carries TRBV28 and TRBJ1-1; D is uncertain. Germline CDR1 is MDHEN and CDR2 is SYDVKM. CDR3 length: 13 residues. Trimming stripped 3 bases from V and 1 base from J, with 6 bases between. CDR3 in DNA: TGTGCCAGCAGTTTTGGGAGGAACACTGAAGCTTTCTTT. Residues: CASSFGRNTEAFF.

This clone was counted once. The chain couples TRBV11-3 to TRBJ2-3; TRBD2 aligns across 7 bases. The CDR3 totals 16 residues. After removal of 1 base from V and 4 bases from J, the junction contained 8 bases not matched to a gene. Germline assignment: CDR1 SGHNT and CDR2 YENEEA. In DNA, the CDR3 is TGTGCCAGCAGCTTAGCGCGGGAGACGGTGGCAGATACGCAGTATTTT. This translates into CASSLARETVADTQYF. The full variable domain, its missing parts supplied by reference TRBV11-3 and TRBJ2-3, is EAGVVQSPRYKIIEKKQPVAFWCNPISGHNTLYWYLQNLGQGPELLIRYENEEAVDDSQLPKDRFSAERLKGVDSTLKIQPAELGDSAVYLCASSLARETVADTQYFGPGTRLTVL.

This clone appeared once. This chain links TRBV19 with TRBJ2-7; TRBD1 matches 8 bases. The germline V gene encodes CDR1 LNHDA and CDR2 SQIVND (reference sequence). With 1 base clipped from V and 0 bases from J, the junction kept 5 bases outside the gene matches. The CDR3 has 16 amino acids. The CDR3 DNA reads TGTGCCAGTAGTATAGCCGGCACAGGGGGCTCCTACGAGCAGTACTTC. Translating it yields CASSIAGTGGSYEQYF.

The chain couples TRBV6-1 to TRBJ1-1; TRBD1 matches at 10 bases. Germline V CDR1 and CDR2: MNHNS, SASEGT. Germline trimming cut 5 bases from V and 2 bases from J; bases unmatched to any gene: 2. CDR3 length: 14 residues. The CDR3 here is CASSWDRGNTEAFF. DNA for the CDR3: TGTGCCAGCAGTTGGGACAGGGGAAACACTGAAGCTTTCTTT.

The chain combines TRBV5-1 with TRBJ2-2, with D possibly matching TRBD1 (5 bases). CDR1 is SGHRS and CDR2 is YFSETQ in the germline V gene. The CDR3 is 14 residues long. Trimming took off 0 bases at V and 7 bases at J, with 10 bases between the two ends. For the CDR3, the DNA is TGCGCCAGCAGCTTGGGGCAGGGTCACGGGGAGCTGTTTTTT. The encoded protein is CASSLGQGHGELFF.

This clone was seen a single time. This chain links TRBV6-5 with TRBJ1-5; 9 bases fit TRBD1. Germline-derived CDR1 and CDR2 are MNHEY and SVGAGI. The CDR3 is 15 amino acids. V gave up 4 bases and J gave up 4 bases; unmatched junction bases: 5. This CDR3 reads CASSSDRGRNQPQHF. CDR3 coding DNA: TGTGCCAGCAGTTCCGACAGGGGGAGGAATCAGCCCCAGCATTTT.

This clone was observed a few times. The CDR3 reads CASSQPRTGRNHGYTF. CDR3 nucleotide sequence: TGCGCCAGCAGCCAACCACGGACAGGGAGAAACCATGGCTACACCTTC. The chain has TRBV4-1 and TRBJ1-2; 8 positions agree with TRBD1. CDR1 and CDR2 from the germline V gene are MGHRA and YSYEKL. The CDR3 runs 16 residues. Trimming at V came to 2 bases and at J to 6 bases, leaving 11 bases not matched to a gene.

The J gene is TRBJ2-5, the V gene TRBV6-1; D uncertain. Trimming stripped 6 bases from V and 5 bases from J, with 10 bases between. Germline V CDR1 and CDR2: MNHNS, SASEGT. This CDR3 region has 12 residues. CDR3 nucleotide sequence: TGTGCCAGCAGCCGGTCGCGGGAGACCCAGTACTTC. Translating gives CASSRSRETQYF.

This rearrangement joins TRBV5-6 to TRBJ2-7; D uncertain. V lost 0 bases and J 4 bases, leaving 5 bases between the germline ends. CDR3 length: 12 residues. Germline V lookup: CDR1 SGHDT, CDR2 YYEEEE. The CDR3 nucleotides read TGTGCCAGCAGCTTGGAGAGGTACGAGCAGTACTTC. Protein product: CASSLERYEQYF.

This chain uses TRBV19 with TRBJ1-1, with a weak D call TRBD1 (5 bases). The CDR3 contains 13 residues. V gave up 4 bases and J gave up 2 bases, with 8 bases separating them. Germline CDR1 LNHDA, CDR2 SQIVND (reference sequence). CDR3 amino acids: CASSTQGNTEAFF. The DNA of the CDR3 is TGTGCCAGTAGTACCCAGGGTAACACTGAAGCTTTCTTT. The full variable domain, rest sourced from reference TRBV19 and TRBJ1-1, is DGGITQSPKYLFRKEGQNVTLSCEQNLNHDAMYWYRQDPGQGLRLIYYSQIVNDFQKGDIAEGYSVSREKKESFPLTVTSAQKNPTAFYLCASSTQGNTEAFFGQGTRLTVV.